Below are 3 T cell receptor beta chains sequenced from a single sample in a study of blood T cells in healthy people across ages. A second PCR of 7 to 11 cycles used a sample-barcoded 5' primer and a J-beta primer mix. Each CDR3 protein gets one entry after TCRdb re-called the 5' RACE reads with MiXCR. The sample includes 700,000 or so distinct CDR3 sequences, around a fifth of them seen just once. The sequenced sample was blood. Receptors were obtained from a man between 65 and 85 years old in good health.

The gene calls are TRBV5-1 and TRBJ2-3; D not certain. Trimming left V 4 bases short and J 2 bases short, with 14 bases between. CDR3 length: 15 amino acids. The V gene's germline CDR1 is SGHRS and CDR2 YFSETQ. CDR3 nucleotides: TGCGCCAGCAGCATTAGACAAGGCTTCACAGATACGCAGTATTTT. It encodes CASSIRQGFTDTQYF.

This clonotype was recorded only once. This chain connects TRBV12-3 or TRBV12-4 to TRBJ2-3; TRBD2 agrees at 12 bases. With V trimmed by 5 bases and J by 5 bases, 5 bases remained unmatched. CDR3 length equals 15 residues. In DNA, the CDR3 is TGTGCCAGCAGTCCTAGCGGGGGGGCCCAAGATACGCAGTATTTT. Residues: CASSPSGGAQDTQYF.

This clonotype was observed a few times. This chain connects TRBV7-3 to TRBJ2-2, with 7 bases lining up with TRBD1. The CDR3 has 16 residues. Germline V CDR1 and CDR2: SGHTA, FQGTGA. V was clipped by 4 bases and J by 0 bases; unmatched bases: 5. In DNA, the CDR3 is TGTGCCAGCAGCTCGTCCGGGACAGCGAACACCGGGGAGCTGTTTTTT. Protein sequence: CASSSSGTANTGELFF.